This TCR beta chain was observed in a study of cytomegalovirus exposure and HLA in healthy donors. Study-wide results and limits: 16,951 TCR beta sequences were associated with HLA alleles at 0.05 false discovery rate in a later analysis. It was shown in a later analysis that HLA-associated TCR beta chains were more clonally expanded than other, equally common chains.

This clone was picked up one time. Its antigen is unidentified. The germline CDR1 and CDR2 sequences are GTSNPN and SVGIG (reference sequence). The CDR3 consists of 15 residues. V shed 1 base, J shed 5 bases, and the junction held 4 bases outside the gene matches. The PCR was carried out with 60 Vbeta primers and 13 Jbeta primers. The repertoire was sequenced with immunoSEQ multiplex PCR; TCRdb's copy has only in-frame clones and lacks some. The table lists around 180,000 clones, roughly 80% of them singletons. The TCR comes from a male donor in good health and CMV-seronegative. This chain connects TRBV30 to TRBJ2-3; 12 bases line up with TRBD1. Sample: PBMCs. CDR3 nucleotides: TGTGCCTGGAGTGCGGGACAGGGGGCTGTAGATACGCAGTATTTT. Protein sequence: CAWSAGQGAVDTQYF. Combining the CDR3 with reference TRBV30 and TRBJ2-3 gives the whole variable domain SQTIHQWPATLVQPVGSPLSLECTVEGTSNPNLYWYRQAAGRGLQLLFYSVGIGQISSEVPQNLSASRPQDRQFILSSKKLLLSDSGFYLCAWSAGQGAVDTQYFGPGTRLTVL.